A selection of T cell receptor beta chains follows, all from one sample in a study of cytomegalovirus exposure and HLA in healthy donors. Sequenced by immunoSEQ multiplex PCR; TCRdb stores in-frame clones only, minus some. Among some 140,000 clones, nearly 80% were seen once, and the ten largest hold around 13%. The sample comprised PBMCs. The receptor set was obtained from a man aged 30 to 39 in good health and CMV-seropositive. CDR3s include the opening cysteine and the closing phenylalanine or tryptophan. D genes are given only for firm matches. Clone size appears in some rows only: once, few, many, or a class for an expanded clone.

>TRBV18|TRBJ2-3|TRBD2|.
TGTGCCAGCTCGTCTCAGCCGGGGGGAGATACGCAGTATTTT
CASSSQPGGDTQYF
>TRBV7-9|TRBJ2-5|TRBD2|.
TGTGCCAGCAGCTCACTCCTAGCTAGCGGAGAGACCCAGTACTTC
CASSSLLASGETQYF
>TRBV5-5|TRBJ1-1|TRBD1|few
TGTGCCAGCAGCTTGGACTGGGACAGGGGTACTGAAGCTTTCTTT
CASSLDWDRGTEAFF
>TRBV9|TRBJ2-5|.|.
TGTGCCAGCAGCGTAGCTACGGGGGAGCAGTACTTC
CASSVATGEQYF
>TRBV18|TRBJ2-3|TRBD2|once
TGTGCCAGCTCACCACCGAACGGGAGGACAGATACGCAGTATTTT
CASSPPNGRTDTQYF
>TRBV11-2|TRBJ1-1|.|.
TGTGCCAGCAGCCCTTGGGGGGCTGAAGCTTTCTTT
CASSPWGAEAFF
>TRBV29-1|TRBJ1-1|TRBD1|.
TGCAGCGTTGGGACAGGGGCGGCCGCTGAAGCTTTCTTT
CSVGTGAAAEAFF
>TRBV7-9|TRBJ2-7|TRBD2|.
TGTGCCAGCAAGGAGGCGACTAGCGGGTGGAGCGAGCAGTACTTC
CASKEATSGWSEQYF
>TRBV29-1|TRBJ2-3|.|.
TGCAGCGTATCACTGGGTTCGGGGGTAGATACGCAGTATTTT
CSVSLGSGVDTQYF
>TRBV6-1|TRBJ2-5|.|few
TGTGCCAGCAGTGTTCACAGGGAACAAGAGACCCAGTACTTC
CASSVHREQETQYF
>TRBV30|TRBJ2-1|.|few
TGTGCCTGGAGCCGGAGAAATGAGCAGTTCTTC
CAWSRRNEQFF
>TRBV6-6|TRBJ2-3|.|.
TGTGCCAGCAGTTATCGAGCTTCCACAGATACGCAGTATTTT
CASSYRASTDTQYF
>TRBV27|TRBJ2-5|TRBD1|few
TGTGCCAGCAGTTTAAGACAGGGGAAGGAGACCCAGTACTTC
CASSLRQGKETQYF
>TRBV25-1|TRBJ2-2|TRBD1|once
TGTGCCAGCAGTGGCAACAGGGGGCCGGACACCGGGGAGCTGTTTTTT
CASSGNRGPDTGELFF
>TRBV4-1|TRBJ1-6|.|.
TGCGCCAGCAGCCTACAGTTACACCTGAATAATTCACCCCTCCACTTT
CASSLQLHLNNSPLHF
>TRBV2|TRBJ2-1|.|.
TGTGCCAGCAGGGAGGACAGAGAGTTCTTC
CASREDREFF
>TRBV28|TRBJ1-4|.|.
TGTGCCAGCAGTTCCCGAAAAGCGGCTAATGAAAAACTGTTTTTT
CASSSRKAANEKLFF
>TRBV6-5|TRBJ1-5|.|.
TGTGCCAGCAAGGGGAATAGCAATCAGCCCCAGCATTTT
CASKGNSNQPQHF
>TRBV28|TRBJ2-7|TRBD2|.
TGTGCCAGTAGGGGAGCTTGGGGGACTAGTCTCAACTACGAGCAGTACTTC
CASRGAWGTSLNYEQYF
>TRBV28|TRBJ1-2|TRBD1|.
TGTGCCAGCAGCATACAGGGGTACTATGGCTACACCTTC
CASSIQGYYGYTF
>TRBV27|TRBJ2-7|TRBD1|.
TGTGCCAGCAGACAACGGGACAGGGTTGGGGAGCAGTACTTC
CASRQRDRVGEQYF
>TRBV4-1|TRBJ2-3|.|.
TGCGCCAGCAGCCCCCGCCGGGTCCGCACAGATACGCAGTATTTT
CASSPRRVRTDTQYF
>TRBV30|TRBJ2-3|.|few
TGTGCCTGGAGTGTCAACAGAGGGGGTACGCAGTATTTT
CAWSVNRGGTQYF
>TRBV5-1|TRBJ2-1|.|.
TGCGCCAGCAGCTTGGTGGCGGGCGGCGAGCAGTTCTTC
CASSLVAGGEQFF
>TRBV7-6|TRBJ2-5|TRBD1|.
TGTGCCAGCAGCGAGATGACAGGGGAAGAGACCCAGTACTTC
CASSEMTGEETQYF
>TRBV11-2|TRBJ2-7|.|.
TGTGCCAGCAGCTTCGATCAGTACTACGAGCAGTACTTC
CASSFDQYYEQYF
>TRBV10-3|TRBJ2-1|TRBD2|.
TGTGCCATCAGTGAGCCCCAGGGCGGGAGGGCCTCCTACAATGAGCAGTTCTTC
CAISEPQGGRASYNEQFF
>TRBV7-9|TRBJ2-5|.|.
TGTGCCAGCAGCTTATCGGACCAAGAGACCCAGTACTTC
CASSLSDQETQYF
>TRBV11-2|TRBJ2-1|TRBD2|.
TGTGCCAGCAGCTTAGTACTAGCGGGTAACAATGAGCAGTTCTTC
CASSLVLAGNNEQFF
>TRBV6-5|TRBJ2-7|.|once
TGTGCCAGCAGTTACTCGCCTAGCCACTACGAGCAGTACTTC
CASSYSPSHYEQYF
>TRBV7-9|TRBJ2-1|TRBD2|.
TGTGCCAGCAGCTCGAGCGGGAGGGGGGGTGAGCAGTTCTTC
CASSSSGRGGEQFF
>TRBV29-1|TRBJ2-1|.|.
TGCAGCGTTGAAGGTTTGGAGGTCCTGTACAATGAGCAGTTCTTC
CSVEGLEVLYNEQFF
>TRBV7-9|TRBJ2-1|TRBD2|.
TGTGCCAGCAGCCCGACCGGGGGGAGGGCCGTTTCCTACAATGAGCAGTTCTTC
CASSPTGGRAVSYNEQFF
>TRBV29-1|TRBJ2-2|.|.
TGCAGCGTTTGGGGACACCTCACCGGGGAGCTGTTTTTT
CSVWGHLTGELFF
>TRBV29-1|TRBJ1-4|.|.
TGCAGCGTTGTGGGGGGGAGGTCTAATGAAAAACTGTTTTTT
CSVVGGRSNEKLFF
>TRBV5-6|TRBJ2-7|TRBD2|once
TGTGCCAGCAGCTGGAGACTAGCGGGGAGCTACTACGAGCAGTACTTC
CASSWRLAGSYYEQYF
>TRBV5-1|TRBJ2-3|.|.
TGCGCCAGCAGCTTGGTGTCAGGGGTTGTCGCAGATACGCAGTATTTT
CASSLVSGVVADTQYF
>TRBV20-1|TRBJ2-1|.|.
TGCAGTGCTACCGAGCATGAGCAGTTCTTC
CSATEHEQFF
>TRBV27|TRBJ1-1|TRBD1|.
TGTGCCAGCAGTTTATCCACAGGGGGCATCACTGAAGCTTTCTTT
CASSLSTGGITEAFF
>TRBV27|TRBJ2-1|TRBD2|.
TGTGCCAGCACCTCTAGCGGGAGCCCACTTAGACTAAATGAGCAGTTCTTC
CASTSSGSPLRLNEQFF
>TRBV6-5|TRBJ2-3|.|.
TGTGCCAGCAGCCTCCAGGGGCAGACGAGTGATACGCAGTATTTT
CASSLQGQTSDTQYF
>TRBV6-1|TRBJ2-7|TRBD2|.
TGTGCCAGCAGTGAAGCTGGCGGGAGGGTATACGAGCAGTACTTC
CASSEAGGRVYEQYF